The 6 T cell receptor beta chains reported below all come from one sample, sequenced in a study of CD8+ T cells in alopecia areata. RNA extraction and reverse transcription yielded cDNA as sequencing template. Some clones are missing from TCRdb's copy, which holds only in-frame ones; the method was immunoSEQ multiplex PCR. This table has some 98,000 clones, roughly 64% appearing once. Sample treatment: oral pan-JAK inhibitor, 5-10 mg twice daily. The sample here was CD8+ T cells sorted from blood, taken at week 4, from a patient treated with tofacitinib. The receptors derive from a human donor with alopecia areata.

The V gene is TRBV7-9, the J gene TRBJ2-1; no firm D call. The ends were cut back, 5 bases at V and 5 bases at J, with 13 bases in the middle. Germline V lookup: CDR1 SEHNR, CDR2 FQNEAQ (reference sequence). The CDR3 contains 14 residues. CDR3 coding DNA: TGTGCCAGCAGCCACCCCCTCCACGACAATGAGCAGTTCTTC. It specifies CASSHPLHDNEQFF. Full variable domain (rest looked up from reference TRBV7-9 and TRBJ2-1): DTGVSQNPRHKITKRGQNVTFRCDPISEHNRLYWYRQTLGQGPEFLTYFQNEAQLEKSRLLSDRFSAERPKGSFSTLEIQRTEQGDSAMYLCASSHPLHDNEQFFGPGTRLTVL.

Only a few counts were recorded for this clone. This chain links TRBV10-3 with TRBJ2-1; D call uncertain. The CDR3 spans 13 residues. V lost 4 bases, J lost 7 bases, and 11 bases lay in between. The V gene's germline CDR1 is ENHRY and CDR2 SYGVKD. This CDR3 reads CAISAAPRNEQFF. CDR3 bases: TGTGCCATCAGTGCGGCTCCTAGGAATGAGCAGTTCTTC.

This rearrangement joins TRBV23-1 to TRBJ2-7; TRBD1 matches 8 bases. TRBV23-1 falls under the ORF class, with uncertain function. The ends lost 3 bases at V and 0 bases at J; junction bases unmatched: 13. The CDR3 contains 18 residues. For the CDR3, the DNA is TGCGCCAGCAGTCACCCGGGGAATCCGGGACAGGCCTCCTACGAGCAGTACTTC. Its protein product is CASSHPGNPGQASYEQYF.

The chain combines TRBV4-1 with TRBJ2-7; D possibly corresponds to TRBD1 (5 bases). CDR3 length: 15 residues. CDR1 MGHRA and CDR2 YSYEKL come from the germline V gene. Deletions cut 0 bases from V and 3 bases from J, with 12 bases between. The CDR3, as DNA: TGCGCCAGCAGCCAAGAAAGTGGCAGGGACTACGAGCAGTACTTC. Translation: CASSQESGRDYEQYF.

The CDR3: CASSPGQSSGANVLTF. As DNA, the CDR3 is TGTGCCAGCTCTCCGGGACAGAGCTCTGGGGCCAACGTCCTGACTTTC. The rearrangement joins TRBV28 to TRBJ2-6; the match to TRBD1 covers 7 bases. CDR1 is MDHEN and CDR2 is SYDVKM in the germline V gene. Trimming removed 8 bases from V and 0 bases from J; junction bases left unmatched: 7. The CDR3 extends over 16 amino acids. Full variable domain (missing parts from reference TRBV28 and TRBJ2-6): DVKVTQSSRYLVKRTGEKVFLECVQDMDHENMFWYRQDPGLGLRLIYFSYDVKMKEKGDIPEGYSVSREKKERFSLILESASTNQTSMYLCASSPGQSSGANVLTFGAGSRLTVL.

The J gene is TRBJ2-7, the V gene TRBV7-9; D is perhaps TRBD1 (6 bases). Trimming left V 3 bases short and J 0 bases short, with 12 bases between. The CDR3 contains 15 residues. Germline V lookup: CDR1 SEHNR, CDR2 FQNEAQ (reference sequence). CDR3 protein: CASSFLRTDSYEQYF. The CDR3 coding sequence is TGTGCCAGCAGCTTTCTACGGACAGACTCCTACGAGCAGTACTTC.